The source of this TCR beta chain is a study of T cells in Graves' hyperthyroidism and ophthalmopathy. Study summary: Upon initial diagnosis and before any treatment, peripheral blood was collected.

Worth noting for this clonotype: Its antigen is unidentified.

Amplification targeted TCR beta CDR3 regions from RNA transcripts. The TCR CDR3 was amplified in a first-round RT-PCR using the HTBI primer set. One entry per CDR3 protein results from TCRdb running MiXCR on the multiplex PCR reads. The sample lists more than 300,000 distinct CDR3 sequences, around 18% occurring once. Uncontrolled infection, other autoimmune disease, pregnancy and lactation each barred patients from inclusion. Regarding the study as a whole: Most expanded thyroid clonotypes above 0.001 also appeared in blood.

Trimming removed 1 base from V and 3 bases from J; junction bases left unmatched: 4. The germline V gene encodes CDR1 LGHNA and CDR2 YNFKEQ. The CDR3 spans 15 residues. The rearrangement uses TRBV4-2 and TRBJ2-7; 9 nucleotides align to TRBD2. The receptor's source is a man aged 18-30 years with Graves' ophthalmopathy. Material: blood. In DNA, the CDR3 is TGTGCCAGCAGCCAAGTAGCAGCGGGGGGCTACGAGCAGTACTTC. This codes for CASSQVAAGGYEQYF.